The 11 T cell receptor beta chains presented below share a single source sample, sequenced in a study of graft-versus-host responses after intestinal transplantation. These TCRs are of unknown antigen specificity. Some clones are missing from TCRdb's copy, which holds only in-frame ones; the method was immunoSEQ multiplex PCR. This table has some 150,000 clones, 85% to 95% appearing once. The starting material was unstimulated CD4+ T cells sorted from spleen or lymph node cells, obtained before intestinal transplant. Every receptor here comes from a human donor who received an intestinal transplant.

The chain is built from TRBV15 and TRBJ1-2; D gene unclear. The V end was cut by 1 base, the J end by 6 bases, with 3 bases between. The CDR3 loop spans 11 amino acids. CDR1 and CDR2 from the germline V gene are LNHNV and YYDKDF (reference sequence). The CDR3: CATSRGDGYTF. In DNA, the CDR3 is TGTGCCACCAGCAGAGGGGATGGCTACACCTTC.

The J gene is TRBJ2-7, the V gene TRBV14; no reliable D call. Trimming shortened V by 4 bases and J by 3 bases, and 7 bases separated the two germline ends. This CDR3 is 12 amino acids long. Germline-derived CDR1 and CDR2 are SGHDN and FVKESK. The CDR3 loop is CASSLGRYEQYF. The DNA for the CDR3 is TGTGCCAGCAGCCTAGGACGCTACGAGCAGTACTTC.

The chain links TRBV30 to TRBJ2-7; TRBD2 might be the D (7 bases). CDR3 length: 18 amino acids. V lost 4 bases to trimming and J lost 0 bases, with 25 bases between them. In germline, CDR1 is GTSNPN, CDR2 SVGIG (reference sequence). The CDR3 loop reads CAWTLWGGRSGSSYEQYF. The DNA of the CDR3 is TGTGCCTGGACGCTGTGGGGGGGGCGATCGGGAAGCTCCTACGAGCAGTACTTC.

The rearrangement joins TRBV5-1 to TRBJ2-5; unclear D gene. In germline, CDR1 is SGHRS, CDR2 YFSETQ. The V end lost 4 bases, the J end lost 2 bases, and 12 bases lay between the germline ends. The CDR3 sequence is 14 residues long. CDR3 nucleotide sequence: TGCGCCAGCAGCCCCCCGGTCAGGCAAGAGACCCAGTACTTC. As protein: CASSPPVRQETQYF.

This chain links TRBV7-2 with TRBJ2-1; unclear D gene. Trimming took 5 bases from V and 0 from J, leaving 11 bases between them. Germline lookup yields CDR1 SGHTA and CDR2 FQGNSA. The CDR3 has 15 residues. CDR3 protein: CASSPGPSSYNEQFF. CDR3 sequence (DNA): TGTGCCAGCAGCCCCGGACCGAGCTCCTACAATGAGCAGTTCTTC. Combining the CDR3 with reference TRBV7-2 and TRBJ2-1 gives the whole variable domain GAGVSQSPSNKVTEKGKDVELRCDPISGHTALYWYRQSLGQGLEFLIYFQGNSAPDKSGLPSDRFSAERTGGSVSTLTIQRTQQEDSAVYLCASSPGPSSYNEQFFGPGTRLTVL.

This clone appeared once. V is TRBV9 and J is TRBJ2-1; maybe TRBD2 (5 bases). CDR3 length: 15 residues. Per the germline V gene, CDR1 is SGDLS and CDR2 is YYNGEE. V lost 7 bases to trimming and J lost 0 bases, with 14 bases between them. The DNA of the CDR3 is TGTGCCAGCGGGCCGGGATCGAGCTCCTACAATGAGCAGTTCTTC. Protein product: CASGPGSSSYNEQFF.

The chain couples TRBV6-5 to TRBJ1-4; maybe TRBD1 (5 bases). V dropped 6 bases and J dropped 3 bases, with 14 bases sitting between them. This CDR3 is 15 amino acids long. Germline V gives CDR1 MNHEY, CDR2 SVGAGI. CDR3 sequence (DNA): TGTGCCAGCAGCCGATCAGGGATCGCTAATGAAAAACTGTTTTTT. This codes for CASSRSGIANEKLFF.

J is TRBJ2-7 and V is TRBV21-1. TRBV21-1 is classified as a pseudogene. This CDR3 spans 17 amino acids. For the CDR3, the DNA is TGTGCCAGCAGCGTTCGTCTTGGAATCTGGACCTTCTACGAGCAGTACTTC. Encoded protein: CASSVRLGIWTFYEQYF.

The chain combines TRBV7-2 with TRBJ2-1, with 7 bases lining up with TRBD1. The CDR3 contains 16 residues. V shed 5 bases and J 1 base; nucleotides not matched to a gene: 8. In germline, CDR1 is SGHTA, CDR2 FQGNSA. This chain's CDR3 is CASSILPGQSYNEQFF. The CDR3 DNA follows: TGTGCCAGCAGCATTTTACCGGGACAGTCCTACAATGAGCAGTTCTTC.

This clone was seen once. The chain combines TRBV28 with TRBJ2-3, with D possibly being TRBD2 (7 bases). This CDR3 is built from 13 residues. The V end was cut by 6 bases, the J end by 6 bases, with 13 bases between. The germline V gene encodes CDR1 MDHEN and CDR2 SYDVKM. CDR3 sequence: CASSPGGLDTQYF. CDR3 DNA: TGTGCCAGCAGCCCGGGGGGCCTTGATACGCAGTATTTT.

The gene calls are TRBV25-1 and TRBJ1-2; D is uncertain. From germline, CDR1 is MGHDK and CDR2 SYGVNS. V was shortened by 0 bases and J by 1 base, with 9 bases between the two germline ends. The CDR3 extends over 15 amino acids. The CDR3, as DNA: TGTGCCAGCAGTGAATATGGAGGCAATAACTATGGCTACACCTTC. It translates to CASSEYGGNNYGYTF.